This note documents a single T cell receptor (beta chain) sequence. The protocol was immunoSEQ multiplex PCR, while the TCRdb copy is restricted to in-frame clones and leaves out a portion. Seen here are a few hundred thousand clones, 80% to 90% observed once, and the top ten hold around 1.9%. The germline V gene encodes CDR1 SGHAT and CDR2 FQNNGV. The CDR3 covers 14 residues. With 1 base clipped from V and 5 bases from J, the junction kept 2 bases outside the gene matches. The sample is drawn from a study of blood T cell repertoires in COVID-19. Study summary: Resolution of symptoms, clearance, or two negative PCRs was present in recovered Cohort 3 donors.

Material: PBMCs or T cells enriched from blood (not recorded which). This TCR was sampled from a man in his forties in a cohort exposed to, infected with or recovered from COVID-19 (not recorded which). The chain employs TRBV11-2 and TRBJ2-3, with 8 bases aligning to TRBD2. The CDR3 sequence: CASSLAGGEDTQYF. For the CDR3, the DNA is TGTGCCAGCAGCTTAGCGGGAGGGGAAGATACGCAGTATTTT.